This section outlines one TCR beta chain sequence together with its context. The sample comes from a study of control samples from healthy donors and cancer patients. Some clones are missing from TCRdb's copy, which holds only in-frame ones; the method was immunoSEQ multiplex PCR. The profile shows 45,000 or so clones, over 75% of them singletons. Unmatched junction bases numbered 12, after V lost 3 bases and J lost 2 bases. This CDR3 comprises 18 residues. Germline V gene sequence: CDR1 SGHRS, CDR2 YFSETQ. The clonotype was recovered from a woman aged 60-75 years with lung cancer. The chain is built from TRBV5-1 and TRBJ2-3, with 10 positions matching TRBD1. Material: PBMCs. CDR3 loop: CASSSQPGTGAITDTQYF. CDR3 in DNA: TGCGCCAGCAGCTCGCAGCCCGGGACAGGGGCGATCACAGATACGCAGTATTTT.